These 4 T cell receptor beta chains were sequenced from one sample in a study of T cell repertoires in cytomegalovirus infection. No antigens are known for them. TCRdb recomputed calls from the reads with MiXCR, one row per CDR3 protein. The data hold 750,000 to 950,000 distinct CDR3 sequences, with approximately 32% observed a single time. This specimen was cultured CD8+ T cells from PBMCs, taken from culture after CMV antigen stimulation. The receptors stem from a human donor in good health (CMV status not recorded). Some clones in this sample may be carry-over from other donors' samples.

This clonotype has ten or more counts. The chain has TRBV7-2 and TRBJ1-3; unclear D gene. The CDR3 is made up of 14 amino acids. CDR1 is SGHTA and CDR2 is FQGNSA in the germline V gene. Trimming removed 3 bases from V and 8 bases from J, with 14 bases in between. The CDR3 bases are TGTGCCAGCAGCTTCCTCACTTGGGTGGACACCATATATTTT. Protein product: CASSFLTWVDTIYF.

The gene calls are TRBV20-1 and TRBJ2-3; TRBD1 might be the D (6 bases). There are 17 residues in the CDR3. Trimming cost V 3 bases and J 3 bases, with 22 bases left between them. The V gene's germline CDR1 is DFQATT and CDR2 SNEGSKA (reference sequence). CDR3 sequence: CSARPTLYRDGTDTQYF. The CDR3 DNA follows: TGCAGTGCTAGGCCCACCCTCTACAGGGATGGAACAGATACGCAGTATTTT.

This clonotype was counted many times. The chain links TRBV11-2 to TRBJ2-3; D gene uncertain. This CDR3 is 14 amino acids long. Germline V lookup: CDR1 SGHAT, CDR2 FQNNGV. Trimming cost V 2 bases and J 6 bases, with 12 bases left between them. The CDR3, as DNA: TGTGCCAGCAGCTTAACAAGGTCATTGGATACGCAGTATTTT. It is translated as CASSLTRSLDTQYF.

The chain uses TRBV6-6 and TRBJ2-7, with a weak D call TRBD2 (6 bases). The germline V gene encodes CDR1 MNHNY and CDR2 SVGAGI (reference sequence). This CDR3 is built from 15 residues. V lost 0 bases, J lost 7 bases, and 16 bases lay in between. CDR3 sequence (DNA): TGTGCCAGCAGTTACTCGGCGCGGGGACTCGGGGAGCAGTACTTC. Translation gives CASSYSARGLGEQYF.